Here is one TCR beta chain with its context. As yet, its antigen is unknown. TCRdb itself ran the RT-PCR reads through MiXCR, one entry per CDR3 protein. The data hold under 550,000 distinct CDR3 sequences, with roughly 7.9% observed a single time. The data belong to a study of response to subunit inactivated influenza vaccine. Findings of the study overall: Authors suggested few new T cells are recruited by each seasonal influenza vaccination.

CDR3 length: 15 residues. Germline loops: CDR1 WNHNN, CDR2 SYGVQD (reference sequence). Trimming took off 0 bases at V and 4 bases at J, with 11 bases between the two ends. This clonotype was obtained from a man between 50 and 75 years old who received an inactivated influenza vaccine. The chain has TRBV10-1 and TRBJ2-3; no reliable D call. Sequences were derived from PBMCs from blood, sampled 23 months after vaccination. CDR3 sequence: CASSESAVRADTQYF. The CDR3 region has the DNA TGCGCCAGCAGTGAGTCCGCGGTTCGGGCAGATACGCAGTATTTT.